This record concerns one T cell receptor (beta chain) sequence. This clone has a single count. Its antigen has not been determined. Base qualities are not provided; no much larger clone lies one nucleotide away. Its CDR3 holds 15 amino acids, cysteine through phenylalanine. Of the read, only the CDR3 DNA is kept; its 45 bases are in frame from base 1. Via the germline V gene, CDR1 is MGHDK and CDR2 SYGVNS. V is pruned by 3 bases and J by 5 bases, leaving 5 bases of the junction without a gene match. The data stem from a study of blood T cell repertoires in COVID-19 (dated by TCRdb to 2018 to 2021). Notes on the research overall: Samples from collaborators originated in the United States, Italy and Spain and spanned both the acute and convalescent phases of COVID-19. A freely available public database, intended as a resource for researchers studying the immune response to SARS-CoV-2, is where the repertoires were released. Subjects who had been exposed to COVID-19, were actively infected with it, or had recovered from it provided the deeply sampled blood TCRbeta repertoires that made up the dataset. The prospective study material was composed of cDNA or gDNA derived from T cells, B-cell-depleted T cells, or PBMCs. The samples were drawn from the first 160 participants of the ongoing ImmuneRACE study and from 950 to 1,500 subjects provided by 6 global collaborators. A de-identified subject ID, COVID-19 status, age in years and sex were almost always included in the sample metadata. Where available, HLA class I and class II types were taken from metadata supplied by the sample provider and were not determined by assay-based typing. Overall results and qualifications from the work: The quantity of clinical and demographic metadata differed by source and by participant and was supplied without curation.

Samples from volunteer blood donors who had recovered from COVID-19 were contributed by a second Seattle source. Each collaborating institution followed its own protocols to collect whole blood in K2EDTA tubes. For TCRbeta analysis, collaborator samples were shipped as frozen whole blood, as isolated PBMCs, or as DNA extracted from either sample type. TCRbeta CDR3 regions were amplified from genomic DNA by means of the immunoSEQ Assay, a bias-controlled multiplex PCR. Per the original workflow: Nucleated cell counts per sample were estimated from amplification of reference gene primers within the assay. To quantify the absolute abundance of each unique TCRbeta CDR3 rearrangement, sequence reads were collapsed and filtered. Productive Simpson clonality was computed per sample as the square root of Simpson's diversity index over productive rearrangements. TCRdb carries this immuneACCESS record with in-frame sequences only. Its versions omit some clonotypes, under half of them owing to an unresolved V gene in the studies checked, with the rest unexplained. The DNA was the basis for D and trimming; V, J and clone size are from that table. For this sample the table gives about 300,000 clones, of which around 89% were detected only once. Under 7.5% of the sample lies in the top ten.

Sequenced input: peripheral blood. The rearrangement joined TRBV25-1 to TRBJ2-1; 9 bases in the junction line up with TRBD2. The TCR originated in a young man who had recovered from COVID-19. The CDR3 in this case is CASSDLRGGDNEQFF. The nucleotide sequence reads TGTGCCAGCAGTGATCTGCGGGGGGGAGACAATGAGCAGTTCTTC.